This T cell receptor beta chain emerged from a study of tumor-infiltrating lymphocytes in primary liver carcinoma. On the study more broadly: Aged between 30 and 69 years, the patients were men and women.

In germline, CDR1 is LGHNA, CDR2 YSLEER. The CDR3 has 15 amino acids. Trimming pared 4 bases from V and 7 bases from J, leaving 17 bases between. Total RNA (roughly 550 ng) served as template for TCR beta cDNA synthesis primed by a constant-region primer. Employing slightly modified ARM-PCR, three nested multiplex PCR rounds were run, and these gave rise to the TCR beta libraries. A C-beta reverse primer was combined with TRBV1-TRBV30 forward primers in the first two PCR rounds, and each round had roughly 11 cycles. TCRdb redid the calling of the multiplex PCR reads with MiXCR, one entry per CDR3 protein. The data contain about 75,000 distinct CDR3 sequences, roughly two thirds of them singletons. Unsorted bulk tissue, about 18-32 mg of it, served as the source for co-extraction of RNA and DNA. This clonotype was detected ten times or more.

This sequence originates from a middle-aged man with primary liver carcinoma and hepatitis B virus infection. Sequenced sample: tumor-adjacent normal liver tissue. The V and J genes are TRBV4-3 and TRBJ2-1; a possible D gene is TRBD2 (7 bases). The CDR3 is CASSPRGGSVNEQFF. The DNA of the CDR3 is TGCGCCAGCAGCCCAAGGGGGGGGTCGGTTAATGAGCAGTTCTTC.